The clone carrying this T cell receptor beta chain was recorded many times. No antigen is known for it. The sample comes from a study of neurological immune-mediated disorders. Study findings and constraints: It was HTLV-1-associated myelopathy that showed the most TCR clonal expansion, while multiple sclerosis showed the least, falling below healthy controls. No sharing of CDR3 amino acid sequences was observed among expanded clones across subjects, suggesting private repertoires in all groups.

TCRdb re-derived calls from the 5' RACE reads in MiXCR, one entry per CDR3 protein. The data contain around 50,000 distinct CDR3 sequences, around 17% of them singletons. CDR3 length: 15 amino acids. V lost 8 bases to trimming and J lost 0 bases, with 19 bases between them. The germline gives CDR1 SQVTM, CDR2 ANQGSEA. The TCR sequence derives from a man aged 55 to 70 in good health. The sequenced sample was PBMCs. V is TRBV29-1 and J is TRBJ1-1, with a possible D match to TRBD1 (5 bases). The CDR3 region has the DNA TGCAGCTTTGGAGGGGAGAGAACAATGAACACTGAAGCTTTCTTT. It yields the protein CSFGGERTMNTEAFF.